This entry lists 24 T cell receptor beta chains sequenced from one sample in a study of T cell repertoires in cytomegalovirus infection. TCRdb re-derived calls from the reads in MiXCR, one entry per CDR3 protein. The profile shows around 530,000 distinct CDR3 sequences, approximately 17% of them singletons. The specimen sequenced was CD8+ T cells from PBMCs. The receptors shown here come from a human donor in good health (CMV status not recorded). Some clones in this sample may be carry-over from other donors' samples.

At least ten counts were recorded for this clonotype. The chain joins TRBV7-9 to TRBJ1-5; no definite D call. The CDR3 has 12 amino acids. Germline-derived CDR1 and CDR2 are SEHNR and FQNEAQ (reference sequence). The V and J ends lost 5 bases and 5 bases respectively, with 7 bases between them. CDR3 residues: CASSGKDQPQHF. As DNA, the CDR3 is TGTGCCAGCAGCGGAAAGGATCAGCCCCAGCATTTT.

A word on this clonotype: The conserved final phenylalanine or tryptophan is absent from the CDR3, which likely points to a read error. This rearrangement joins TRBV6-1 to TRBJ2-1; the match to TRBD2 covers 14 bases. Germline CDR1 reads MNHNS; CDR2 reads SASEGT. This CDR3 spans 19 amino acids. CDR3 sequence: CSSRLGLAGVVSSYNEQFL. The CDR3 nucleotides read TGTTCCAGCAGGCTGGGACTAGCGGGAGTGGTAAGCTCCTACAATGAGCAGTTCTTA.

As for this clonotype: The conserved phenylalanine or tryptophan normally closing the CDR3 is absent here, so this likely arose from a read error. CDR3 region: CASSDTGRSYEQYL. The CDR3 DNA is TGCGCCAGCAGTGATACAGGGCGCTCCTACGAGCAGTACTTA. The rearrangement uses TRBV10-1 and TRBJ2-7, with a weak D call TRBD1 (6 bases). V was trimmed by 3 bases and J by 0 bases, leaving 9 bases between them. Germline V gene data show CDR1 as WNHNN and CDR2 as SYGVQD (reference sequence). The CDR3 contains 14 residues.

In its sample, this clonotype was seen a few times. The V gene is TRBV19, the J gene TRBJ2-7; the D is unclear. The ends were cut back, 5 bases at V and 6 bases at J, with 14 bases in the middle. Per germline, CDR1 LNHDA and CDR2 SQIVND (reference sequence). This CDR3 has 13 amino acids. The CDR3, as DNA: TGTGCCAGTAGTTTGGGTCTCTCGGGCGAGCAGTACTTC. Protein: CASSLGLSGEQYF. The entire variable domain, with the rest obtained from reference TRBV19 and TRBJ2-7, is as follows: DGGITQSPKYLFRKEGQNVTLSCEQNLNHDAMYWYRQDPGQGLRLIYYSQIVNDFQKGDIAEGYSVSREKKESFPLTVTSAQKNPTAFYLCASSLGLSGEQYFGPGTRLTVT.

This clonotype was counted at least ten times. The chain links TRBV7-8 to TRBJ2-7, with D perhaps matching TRBD1 (6 bases). There are 15 residues in the CDR3. Germline lookup yields CDR1 SGHVS and CDR2 FQNEAQ. Trimming took 5 bases from V and 0 from J, leaving 14 bases between them. In DNA form, the CDR3 reads TGTGCCAGCAGCGCGCCGGGACATTTCTCCTACGAGCAGTACTTC. Protein product: CASSAPGHFSYEQYF.

This chain links TRBV27 with TRBJ1-2, with TRBD1 identical over 8 bases. Germline V gene lookup returns CDR1 MNHEY and CDR2 SMNVEV (reference sequence). The CDR3 totals 18 residues. The J segment lost 0 bases and the V segment lost 3 bases, leaving 12 bases of the junction unmatched. This chain's CDR3 is CASSFTRQGPLANYGYTF. The CDR3 DNA follows: TGTGCCAGCAGTTTCACCCGACAGGGGCCCTTAGCTAACTATGGCTACACCTTC.

The chain is built from TRBV19 and TRBJ1-1; the D gene is possibly TRBD1 (5 bases). Germline loops: CDR1 LNHDA, CDR2 SQIVND (reference sequence). V was pared by 8 bases and J by 9 bases, with 10 bases between. This CDR3 is 10 amino acids long. CDR3 bases: TGTGCCAGTTGGGAGGGGAAAGCTTTCTTT. Its translation is CASWEGKAFF. The complete variable domain, with remaining parts taken from reference TRBV19 and TRBJ1-1, reads DGGITQSPKYLFRKEGQNVTLSCEQNLNHDAMYWYRQDPGQGLRLIYYSQIVNDFQKGDIAEGYSVSREKKESFPLTVTSAQKNPTAFYLCASWEGKAFFGQGTRLTVV.

This clonotype has a count of ten or more. V and J are TRBV7-8 and TRBJ2-7; TRBD1 matches at 10 bases. There are 15 residues in the CDR3. Trimming took 5 bases from V and 6 from J; bases not matched to a gene: 10. Germline CDR1 reads SGHVS; CDR2 reads FQNEAQ. CDR3 sequence (DNA): TGTGCCAGCAGCCCTCCGGGACAGGGGAGGCGCGAGCAGTACTTC. It translates to CASSPPGQGRREQYF.

This clonotype was picked up many times. V is TRBV7-9 and J is TRBJ2-3; 12 positions agree with TRBD2. This CDR3 comprises 17 residues. V shed 5 bases, J shed 2 bases, and the junction held 8 bases outside the gene matches. Germline assignment: CDR1 SEHNR and CDR2 FQNEAQ (reference sequence). In DNA form, the CDR3 reads TGTGCCAGCAGCGCCCGACTAGCGGGGGCCTCCACAGATACGCAGTATTTT. Translated: CASSARLAGASTDTQYF. The variable domain in full, with the rest retrieved from reference TRBV7-9 and TRBJ2-3, is DTGVSQNPRHKITKRGQNVTFRCDPISEHNRLYWYRQTLGQGPEFLTYFQNEAQLEKSRLLSDRFSAERPKGSFSTLEIQRTEQGDSAMYLCASSARLAGASTDTQYFGPGTRLTVL.

J is TRBJ2-7 and V is TRBV13; possibly TRBD1 or TRBD2 for D (5 bases each). The germline gives CDR1 PRHDT, CDR2 FYEKMQ (reference sequence). The V gene lost 2 bases and the J gene lost 3 bases, with 17 bases spanning the gap. The CDR3 is 16 amino acids. DNA for the CDR3: TGTGCCAGCAGCTTATGGGAATCGGGACGGAACTACGAGCAGTACTTC. Its protein is CASSLWESGRNYEQYF.

A few counts support this clonotype. This chain connects TRBV2 to TRBJ2-2; D remains ambiguous. Trimming cost V 3 bases and J 0 bases, with 17 bases left between them. Germline CDR1 reads SNHLY; CDR2 reads FYNNEI. The CDR3 consists of 18 residues. CDR3 coding DNA: TGTGCCAGCAGTGAGCCTTCCCTAGGGATCGCGAACACCGGGGAGCTGTTTTTT. Translation: CASSEPSLGIANTGELFF.

V usage is TRBV29-1 and J usage is TRBJ2-6, with D uncertain. CDR3 length equals 16 residues. Germline-derived CDR1 and CDR2 are SQVTM and ANQGSEA. V shed 0 bases and J shed 0 bases, with 9 bases lying between them. For the CDR3, the DNA is TGCAGCGTTGAAGATAGCCGGCACTCTGGGGCCAACGTCCTGACTTTC. As protein: CSVEDSRHSGANVLTF.

On this clonotype: A much larger clone lies a single base off, so this may be a read error. J is TRBJ1-5 and V is TRBV6-1; no reliable D call. The CDR3 is 13 residues long. Germline lookup yields CDR1 MNHNS and CDR2 SASEGT. The CDR3 coding sequence is TGTGCCAGCGTCGGGTTGGGGTATCAGCCCAAGCATTTT. Translation: CASVGLGYQPKHF.

This clonotype was counted only a few times. The genes are TRBV25-1 and TRBJ2-7; D ambiguous. Germline CDR1 reads MGHDK; CDR2 reads SYGVNS. V was trimmed by 3 bases and J by 5 bases, leaving 2 bases between them. The CDR3 totals 10 residues. CDR3 region: CASSEDEQYF. The DNA for the CDR3 is TGTGCCAGCAGTGAGGACGAGCAGTACTTC.

The rearrangement links TRBV27 to TRBJ2-3; 8 bases fit TRBD2. CDR1 MNHEY and CDR2 SMNVEV come from the germline V gene (reference sequence). The CDR3 totals 16 residues. J gave up 2 bases and V 6 bases, and 10 bases lay outside the gene matches. This CDR3 is CASSSSLAEPTDTQYF. CDR3 bases: TGTGCCAGCAGCTCCTCACTAGCGGAGCCCACAGATACGCAGTATTTT.

This clonotype was found many times. The rearrangement joins TRBV10-3 to TRBJ2-2; 8 bases fit TRBD2. CDR1 ENHRY and CDR2 SYGVKD come from the germline V gene. This CDR3 has 20 amino acids. V gave up 4 bases and J gave up 0 bases; unmatched junction bases: 16. The CDR3 reads CAISGRDRNGLASNTGELFF. The CDR3 nucleotides are TGTGCCATCAGTGGACGAGACAGAAATGGACTAGCTTCGAACACCGGGGAGCTGTTTTTT.

This clonotype was found many times. The genes are TRBV28 and TRBJ1-5, with no clear D. Germline loops: CDR1 MDHEN, CDR2 SYDVKM. V was clipped by 2 bases and J by 2 bases, with 19 bases between them. The CDR3 runs 18 residues. The DNA for the CDR3 is TGTGCCAGCAGTTTAAGCCCCCCCAGGTCGCTGGGCAATCAGCCCCAGCATTTT. It translates to CASSLSPPRSLGNQPQHF.

This clonotype appeared many times. The chain joins TRBV6-1 to TRBJ2-6; the D is unclear. The CDR3 covers 17 residues. Germline V gene sequence: CDR1 MNHNS, CDR2 SASEGT. Trimming pared 10 bases from V and 0 bases from J, leaving 19 bases between. The CDR3 bases are TGTGCCACCTCTCGAATCCTCGAGGTCTCTGGGGCCAACGTCCTGACTTTC. This codes for CATSRILEVSGANVLTF.

This clonotype came up many times. J is TRBJ2-3 and V is TRBV7-8, with D perhaps TRBD1 or TRBD2 (5 bases each). The germline V gene has CDR1 SGHVS and CDR2 FQNEAQ. This CDR3 is 14 amino acids long. Trimming took off 2 bases at V and 4 bases at J, with 10 bases between the two ends. CDR3 residues: CASSLNRGADTQYF. The DNA of the CDR3 is TGTGCCAGCAGCTTAAACCGAGGGGCAGATACGCAGTATTTT.

This clonotype appeared a few times. V gene TRBV20-1 combines with J gene TRBJ2-5; D gene uncertain. This CDR3 is 14 amino acids long. The V and J ends lost 0 bases and 1 base respectively, with 9 bases between them. Germline V gene data show CDR1 as DFQATT and CDR2 as SNEGSKA (reference sequence). The CDR3 protein is CSARDRHIQETQYF. Written as DNA, the CDR3 is TGCAGTGCTAGAGATAGACACATCCAAGAGACCCAGTACTTC.

This clonotype was recorded at least ten times. The V call is TRBV4-1, the J call TRBJ1-2; tentative D call: TRBD1 (5 bases). V was trimmed by 3 bases and J by 3 bases, leaving 14 bases between them. CDR3 length equals 15 residues. Germline CDR1 is MGHRA and CDR2 is YSYEKL. In nucleotides, the CDR3 is TGCGCCAGCAGCCACCCCGGCTTAGGGGACTATGGCTACACCTTC. This gives the protein CASSHPGLGDYGYTF.

On this clonotype: A much larger clone lies a single base off, so this may be a read error. V usage is TRBV10-3 and J usage is TRBJ1-1; D unresolved. From germline, CDR1 is ENHRY and CDR2 SYGVKD. The CDR3 length is 13 residues. CDR3 sequence: CAISGPLKTEAFF. The CDR3 DNA reads as TGTGCCATCAGTGGACCCCTGAAAACTGAAGCTTTCTTT.

This clonotype has ten or more counts. The chain employs TRBV11-2 and TRBJ2-1; 7 bases fit TRBD1. V gave up 0 bases and J gave up 5 bases; unmatched junction bases: 4. The length of the CDR3 is 15 residues. Germline CDR1 is SGHAT and CDR2 is FQNNGV. DNA of the CDR3: TGTGCCAGCAGCTTAGAGGGACAGAATGACAATGAGCAGTTCTTC. Its protein product is CASSLEGQNDNEQFF.

This chain links TRBV24-1 with TRBJ2-3, with D tentatively TRBD2 (7 bases). The CDR3 sequence is 15 residues long. In germline, CDR1 is KGHDR, CDR2 SFDVKD. V lost 5 bases and J lost 3, with 14 bases in between. DNA of the CDR3: TGTGCCACCAGTGGGGGGGGCGTTGGGACAGATACGCAGTATTTT. Its protein product is CATSGGGVGTDTQYF.